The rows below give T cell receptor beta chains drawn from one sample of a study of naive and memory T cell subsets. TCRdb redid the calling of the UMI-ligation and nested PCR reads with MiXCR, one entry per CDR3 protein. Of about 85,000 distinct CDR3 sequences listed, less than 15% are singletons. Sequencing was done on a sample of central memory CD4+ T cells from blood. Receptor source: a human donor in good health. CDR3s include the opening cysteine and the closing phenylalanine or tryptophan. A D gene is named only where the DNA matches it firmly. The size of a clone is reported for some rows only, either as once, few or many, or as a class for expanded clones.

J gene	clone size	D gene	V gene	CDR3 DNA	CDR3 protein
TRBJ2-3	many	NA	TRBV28	TGTGCCAGCAGTCCCGCCAGGGGCGGAGGTGGTACAGATACGCAGTATTTT	CASSPARGGGGTDTQYF
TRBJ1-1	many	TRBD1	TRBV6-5	TGTGCCAGCAGCAGAACAGGGGACCAGAACACTGAAGCTTTCTTT	CASSRTGDQNTEAFF
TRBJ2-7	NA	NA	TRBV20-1	TGCAGTGCCGACAGGAACCTTAGGGAGCAGTACTTC	CSADRNLREQYF
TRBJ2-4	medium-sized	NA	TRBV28	TGTGCCAGCGGCCAGGGGGCCAAAAACATTCAGTACTTC	CASGQGAKNIQYF
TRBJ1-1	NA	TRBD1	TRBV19	TGTGCCAGTAGTACGGTGACAGGGGGCGCGAAGAACACTGAAGCTTTCTTT	CASSTVTGGAKNTEAFF
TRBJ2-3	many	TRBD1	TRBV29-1	TGCAGCGTACAGCAGGGGGAAAATACGCAGTATTTT	CSVQQGENTQYF
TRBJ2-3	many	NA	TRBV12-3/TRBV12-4	TGTGCCAGCAGTTTTAGCGTGGCCCCCGGCTCGCTACCAGATACGCAGTATTTT	CASSFSVAPGSLPDTQYF
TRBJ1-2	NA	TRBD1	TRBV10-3	TGTGCCATCAGTGAGACACAGGGGGAAGGCTACACCTTC	CAISETQGEGYTF
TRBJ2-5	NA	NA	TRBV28	TGTGCCAGCAGTCCCCGAGAGGGGACCCAGTACTTC	CASSPREGTQYF
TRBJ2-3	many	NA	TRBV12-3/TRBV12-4	TGTGCCAGCAGTTTAGGAGAAGGGTATACGCAGTATTTT	CASSLGEGYTQYF
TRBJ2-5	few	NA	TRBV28	TGTGCCAGCAGTTTCCAGCTCGATCTCCAGTACTTC	CASSFQLDLQYF
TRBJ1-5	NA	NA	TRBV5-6	TGTGCCAGCAGCTTGGCCATAGGCGCAGGAGATCAGCCCCAGCATTTT	CASSLAIGAGDQPQHF
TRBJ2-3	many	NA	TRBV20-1	TGCAGTGCTAGGGCGAGTACGGTAGATACGCAGTATTTT	CSARASTVDTQYF
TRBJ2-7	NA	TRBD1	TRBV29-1	TGCAGCGTGGGGACAGGACCCTACGAGCAGTACTTC	CSVGTGPYEQYF
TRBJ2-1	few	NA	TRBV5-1	TGCGCCAGCAGCTTGGGGGCTCGGGACAATGAGCAGTTCTTC	CASSLGARDNEQFF
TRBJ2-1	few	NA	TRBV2	TGTGCCAGCAGCCGGGATGTTCGCGACAATGAGCAGTTCTTC	CASSRDVRDNEQFF
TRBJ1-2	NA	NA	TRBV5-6	TGTGCCAGCAGCTGGAGTTCAGACGTGGGCTATGGCTACACCTTC	CASSWSSDVGYGYTF
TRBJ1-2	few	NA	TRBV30	TGTGCCTGGAGTGTTCAGGTGGCGGGAGGCTACACCTTC	CAWSVQVAGGYTF
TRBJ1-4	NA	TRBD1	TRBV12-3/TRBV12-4	TGTGCCAGCAGCTCCGGGACAGGGCTTAATGAAAAACTGTTTTTT	CASSSGTGLNEKLFF
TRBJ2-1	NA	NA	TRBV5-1	TGCGCCAGCAGCCCCCCTACTCGGTACAATGAGCAGTTCTTC	CASSPPTRYNEQFF
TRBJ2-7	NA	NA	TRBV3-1	TGTGCCAGCAGCCAAGACCGGGACGGACCCTACGAGAAGTACTTC	CASSQDRDGPYEKYF
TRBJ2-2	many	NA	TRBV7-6	TGTGCCAGCAGCCGTAGGGCGACCGGGGAGCTGTTTTTT	CASSRRATGELFF
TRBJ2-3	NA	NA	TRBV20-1	TGCAGTGCCCAATATCCCGGCACAGATACGCAGTATTTT	CSAQYPGTDTQYF
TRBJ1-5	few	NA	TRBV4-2	TGTGCCAGCAGCCAGTTAAGGGGGGGGAGAGAGCCCCAGCATTTT	CASSQLRGGREPQHF
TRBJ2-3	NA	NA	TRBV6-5	TGTGCCAGCAGGGCCCCTTACTCTAGCACAGATACGCAGTATTTT	CASRAPYSSTDTQYF
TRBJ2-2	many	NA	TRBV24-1	TGTGCCACCAGTGATCCACTGACACTCACCGGGGAGCTGTTTTTT	CATSDPLTLTGELFF
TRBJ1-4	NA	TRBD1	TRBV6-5	TGTGCCAGCAGTTACACGACAGGGACTAATGAAAAACTGTTTTTT	CASSYTTGTNEKLFF
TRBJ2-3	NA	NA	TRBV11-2	TGTGCCAGCAGCTTTCATGCCGGGGGCGATACGCAGTATTTT	CASSFHAGGDTQYF
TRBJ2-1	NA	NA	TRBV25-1	TGTGCCAGCAGTGAAGTGTGGGACAATGAGCAGTTCTTC	CASSEVWDNEQFF
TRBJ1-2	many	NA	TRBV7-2	TGTGCCAGCAGCTTAACTAACAGTTACTATGGCTACACCTTC	CASSLTNSYYGYTF